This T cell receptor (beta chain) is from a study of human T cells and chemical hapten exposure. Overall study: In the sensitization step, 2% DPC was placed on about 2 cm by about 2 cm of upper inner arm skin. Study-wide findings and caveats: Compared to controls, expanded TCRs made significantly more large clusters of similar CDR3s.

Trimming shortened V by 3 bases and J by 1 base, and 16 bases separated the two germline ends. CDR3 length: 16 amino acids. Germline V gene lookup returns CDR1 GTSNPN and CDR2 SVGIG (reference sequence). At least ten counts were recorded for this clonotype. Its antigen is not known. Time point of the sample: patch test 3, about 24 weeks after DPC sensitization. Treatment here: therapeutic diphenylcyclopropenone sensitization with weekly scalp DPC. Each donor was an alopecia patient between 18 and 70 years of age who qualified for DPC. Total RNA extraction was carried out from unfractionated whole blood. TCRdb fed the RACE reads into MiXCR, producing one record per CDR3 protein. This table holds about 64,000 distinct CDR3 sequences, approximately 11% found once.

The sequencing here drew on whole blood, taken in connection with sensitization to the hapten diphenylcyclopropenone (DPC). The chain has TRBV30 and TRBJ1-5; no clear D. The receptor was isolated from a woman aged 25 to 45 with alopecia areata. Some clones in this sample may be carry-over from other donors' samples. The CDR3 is CAWSLGPSASNQPQHF. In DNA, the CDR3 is TGTGCCTGGAGCCTCGGCCCGTCAGCCAGCAATCAGCCCCAGCATTTT.